This section outlines one TCR beta chain sequence together with its context. Its antigen remains unknown. The V and J ends lost 0 bases and 2 bases, in that order; junction bases with no gene match: 5. The CDR3 is 16 amino acids. Looked up from germline, CDR1 is LNHNV and CDR2 is YYDKDF (reference sequence). The record originates from a study of CD8 T cells in acute hepatitis C reinfection. Study summary: Sequences come from NS3-1073-specific CD8+ T cells, during acute infection and after clearance. Study-level results: Overrepresentation in the naive pool did not explain the preferential TRBV04 and TRBV06 usage seen in all groups.

TCRdb's table, derived via immunoSEQ multiplex PCR, lists solely in-frame clones and lacks some. The sample carries about 38,000 clones, around nine tenths recorded once. Time point denoted: naive CD8 control sorted from an acute-time-point sample. Sequenced input: naive CD8+ T cells from PBMCs. The V and J genes are TRBV15 and TRBJ2-3, with 7 bases lining up with TRBD2. The sequence derives from a man between 25 and 39 years old with chronic hepatitis C. DNA of the CDR3: TGTGCCACCAGCAGAGATGAACGGGAGGTCACAGATACGCAGTATTTT. Translated: CATSRDEREVTDTQYF.